A few counts support the clone carrying this T cell receptor beta chain. Its antigen remains unidentified. The data are from a study of cytomegalovirus exposure and HLA in healthy donors. Study context: A data release that came early held tens of millions of unique TCRs from HLA-typed donors.

Study results and caveats: Likely technical artifact: a cluster of highly shared sequence variants.

The ends lost 0 bases at V and 8 bases at J; junction bases unmatched: 10. CDR1 and CDR2 (germline): MRHNA, SNTAGT. The length of the CDR3 is 16 residues. 13 Jbeta primers and 60 Vbeta primers were used for the PCR. The protocol was immunoSEQ multiplex PCR, while the TCRdb copy is restricted to in-frame clones and leaves out a portion. The sample carries tens of thousands of clones, approximately 78% recorded once. Source material: PBMCs. The TCR comes from a woman younger than 45 in good health and CMV-seronegative. The chain couples TRBV6-4 to TRBJ1-2; 9 nucleotides align to TRBD1. The CDR3 reads CASSDSLLGQGLGYTF. CDR3 DNA sequence: TGTGCCAGCAGTGACTCGCTCCTGGGACAGGGTCTCGGCTACACCTTC.